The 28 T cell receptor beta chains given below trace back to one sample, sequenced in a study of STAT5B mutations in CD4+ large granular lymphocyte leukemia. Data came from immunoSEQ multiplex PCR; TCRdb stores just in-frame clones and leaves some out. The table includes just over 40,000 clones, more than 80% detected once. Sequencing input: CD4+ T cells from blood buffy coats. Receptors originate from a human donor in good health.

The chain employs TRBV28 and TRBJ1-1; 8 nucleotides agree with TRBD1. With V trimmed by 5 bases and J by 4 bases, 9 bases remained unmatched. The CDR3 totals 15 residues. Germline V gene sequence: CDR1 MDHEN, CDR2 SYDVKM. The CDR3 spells CASSPADRATTEAFF. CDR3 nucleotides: TGTGCCAGCAGTCCGGCGGACAGGGCCACCACTGAAGCTTTCTTT.

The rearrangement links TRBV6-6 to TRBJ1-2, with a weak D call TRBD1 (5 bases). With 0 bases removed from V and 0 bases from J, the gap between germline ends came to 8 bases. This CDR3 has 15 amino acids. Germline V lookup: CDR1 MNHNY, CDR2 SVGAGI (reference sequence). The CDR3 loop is CASSYSRASNYGYTF. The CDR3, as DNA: TGTGCCAGCAGTTACTCCAGGGCCTCTAACTATGGCTACACCTTC.

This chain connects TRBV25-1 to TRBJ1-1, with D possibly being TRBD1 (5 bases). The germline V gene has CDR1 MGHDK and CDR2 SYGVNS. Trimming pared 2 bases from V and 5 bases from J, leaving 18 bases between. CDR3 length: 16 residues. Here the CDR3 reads CASSERVTALGTEAFF. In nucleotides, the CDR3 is TGTGCCAGCAGTGAAAGGGTGACAGCCCTGGGAACTGAAGCTTTCTTT.

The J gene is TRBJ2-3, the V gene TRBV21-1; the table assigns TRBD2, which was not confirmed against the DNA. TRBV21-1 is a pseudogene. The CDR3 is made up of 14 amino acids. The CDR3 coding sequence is TGTGCCAGCAGACGGGGTAAGCCCACAGATACGCAGTATTTT. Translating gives CASRRGKPTDTQYF.

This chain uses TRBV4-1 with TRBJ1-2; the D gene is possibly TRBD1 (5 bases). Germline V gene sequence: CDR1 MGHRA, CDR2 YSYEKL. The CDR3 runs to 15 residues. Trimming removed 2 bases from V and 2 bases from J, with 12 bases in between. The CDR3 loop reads CASSQPRGQNYGYTF. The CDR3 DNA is TGCGCCAGCAGCCAACCAAGGGGTCAAAACTATGGCTACACCTTC.

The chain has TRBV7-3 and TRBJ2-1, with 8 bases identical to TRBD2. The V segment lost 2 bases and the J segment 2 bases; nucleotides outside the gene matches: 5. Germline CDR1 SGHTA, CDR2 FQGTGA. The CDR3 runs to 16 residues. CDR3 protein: CASSLEAGGAYNEQFF. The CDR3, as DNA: TGTGCCAGCAGCTTAGAGGCGGGAGGCGCCTACAATGAGCAGTTCTTC.

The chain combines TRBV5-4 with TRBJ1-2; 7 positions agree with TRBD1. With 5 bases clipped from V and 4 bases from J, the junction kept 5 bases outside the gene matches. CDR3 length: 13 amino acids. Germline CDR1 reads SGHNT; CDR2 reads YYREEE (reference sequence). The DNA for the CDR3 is TGTGCCAGCAGTTCGACAGGGAGCTATGGCTACACCTTC. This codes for CASSSTGSYGYTF. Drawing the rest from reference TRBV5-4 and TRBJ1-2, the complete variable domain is ETGVTQSPTHLIKTRGQQVTLRCSSQSGHNTVSWYQQALGQGPQFIFQYYREEENGRGNFPPRFSGLQFPNYSSELNVNALELDDSALYLCASSSTGSYGYTFGSGTRLTVV.

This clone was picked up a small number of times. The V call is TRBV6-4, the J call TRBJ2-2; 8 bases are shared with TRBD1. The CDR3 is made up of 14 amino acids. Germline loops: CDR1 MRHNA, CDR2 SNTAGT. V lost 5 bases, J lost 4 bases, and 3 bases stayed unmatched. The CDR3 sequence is CASSPGGITGELFF. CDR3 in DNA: TGTGCCAGCAGTCCAGGGGGCATCACCGGGGAGCTGTTTTTT.

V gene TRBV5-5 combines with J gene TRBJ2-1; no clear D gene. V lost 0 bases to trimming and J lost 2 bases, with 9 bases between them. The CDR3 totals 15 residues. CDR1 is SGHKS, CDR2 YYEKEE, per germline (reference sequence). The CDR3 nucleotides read TGTGCCAGCAGCTTGGCTGCCTCGACCTACAATGAGCAGTTCTTC. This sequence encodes CASSLAASTYNEQFF.

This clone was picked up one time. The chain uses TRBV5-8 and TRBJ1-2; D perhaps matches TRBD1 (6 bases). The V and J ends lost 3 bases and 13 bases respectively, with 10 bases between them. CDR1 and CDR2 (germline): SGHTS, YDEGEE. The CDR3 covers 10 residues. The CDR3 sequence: CASSWGQSTF. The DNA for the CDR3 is TGTGCCAGCAGCTGGGGACAAAGCACCTTC.

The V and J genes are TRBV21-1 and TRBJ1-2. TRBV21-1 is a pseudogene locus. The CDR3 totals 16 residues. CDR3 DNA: TGTGCCAGCAGCCGGGATTCAGGAAAGTTAGCCTATGGCTACACCTTC. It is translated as CASSRDSGKLAYGYTF.

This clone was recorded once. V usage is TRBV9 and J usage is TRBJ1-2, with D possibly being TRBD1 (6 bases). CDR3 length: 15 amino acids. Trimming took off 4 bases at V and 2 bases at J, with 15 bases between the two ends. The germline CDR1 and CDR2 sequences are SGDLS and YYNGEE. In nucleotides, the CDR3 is TGTGCCAGCAGCTCTTACAGGGAACTCAACTATGGCTACACCTTC. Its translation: CASSSYRELNYGYTF.

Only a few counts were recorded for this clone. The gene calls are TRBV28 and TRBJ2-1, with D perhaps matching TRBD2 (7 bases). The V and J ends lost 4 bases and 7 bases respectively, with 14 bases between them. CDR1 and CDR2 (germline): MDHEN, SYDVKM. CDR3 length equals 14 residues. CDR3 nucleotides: TGTGCCAGCAGTTGGGGGGGGCAGATAAATGAGCAGTTCTTC. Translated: CASSWGGQINEQFF. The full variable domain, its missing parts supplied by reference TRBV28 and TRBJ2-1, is DVKVTQSSRYLVKRTGEKVFLECVQDMDHENMFWYRQDPGLGLRLIYFSYDVKMKEKGDIPEGYSVSREKKERFSLILESASTNQTSMYLCASSWGGQINEQFFGPGTRLTVL.

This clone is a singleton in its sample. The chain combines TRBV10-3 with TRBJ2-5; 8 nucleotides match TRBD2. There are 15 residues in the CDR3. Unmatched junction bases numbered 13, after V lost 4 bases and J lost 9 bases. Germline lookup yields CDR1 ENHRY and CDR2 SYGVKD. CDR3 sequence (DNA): TGTGCCATCAGTGGGACCGGGAACCCGGGGGGGGCCCAGTACTTC. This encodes CAISGTGNPGGAQYF.

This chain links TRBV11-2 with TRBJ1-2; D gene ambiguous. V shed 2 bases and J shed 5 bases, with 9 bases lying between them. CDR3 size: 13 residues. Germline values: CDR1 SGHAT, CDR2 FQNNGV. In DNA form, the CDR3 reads TGTGCCAGCAGCTTAAATGGGGAGTATGGCTACACCTTC. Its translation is CASSLNGEYGYTF.

DNA of the CDR3: TGTGCCAGCAGTCTCCGGGACAGGGGCTGGGAGACCCAGTACTTC. Its translation is CASSLRDRGWETQYF. The chain uses TRBV6-6 and TRBJ2-5; TRBD1 agrees at 10 bases. Germline V gene lookup returns CDR1 MNHNY and CDR2 SVGAGI (reference sequence). V dropped 5 bases and J dropped 5; count of bases not matched to a gene: 8. The CDR3 sequence is 15 residues long.

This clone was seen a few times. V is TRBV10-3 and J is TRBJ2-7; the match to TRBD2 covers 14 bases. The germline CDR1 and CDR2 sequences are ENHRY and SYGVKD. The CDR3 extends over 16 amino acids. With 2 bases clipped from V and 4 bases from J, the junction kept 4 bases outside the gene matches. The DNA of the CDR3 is TGTGCCATCAGTGAGAGACTAGCGGGGGGGCAGTACGAGCAGTACTTC. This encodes CAISERLAGGQYEQYF.

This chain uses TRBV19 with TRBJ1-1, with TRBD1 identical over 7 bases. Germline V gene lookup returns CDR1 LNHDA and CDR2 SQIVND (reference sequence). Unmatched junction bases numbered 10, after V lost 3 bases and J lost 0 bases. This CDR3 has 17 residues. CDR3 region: CASSILMGQRMNTEAFF. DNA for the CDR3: TGTGCCAGTAGTATCCTAATGGGACAGAGAATGAACACTGAAGCTTTCTTT.

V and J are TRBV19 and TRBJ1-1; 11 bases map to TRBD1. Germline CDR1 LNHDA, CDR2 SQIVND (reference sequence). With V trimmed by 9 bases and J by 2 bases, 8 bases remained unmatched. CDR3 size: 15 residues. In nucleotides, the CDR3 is TGTGCCAGCTCGGGACAGGGGGACGTTAACACTGAAGCTTTCTTT. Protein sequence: CASSGQGDVNTEAFF.

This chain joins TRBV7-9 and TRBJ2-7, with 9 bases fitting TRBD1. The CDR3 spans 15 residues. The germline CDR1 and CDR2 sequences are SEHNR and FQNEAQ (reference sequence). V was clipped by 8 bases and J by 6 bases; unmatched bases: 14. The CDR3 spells CASLLSTGQGGEQYF. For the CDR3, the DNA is TGTGCCAGCCTACTTTCGACGGGACAGGGTGGCGAGCAGTACTTC. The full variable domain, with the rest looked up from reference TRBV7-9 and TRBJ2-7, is DTGVSQNPRHKITKRGQNVTFRCDPISEHNRLYWYRQTLGQGPEFLTYFQNEAQLEKSRLLSDRFSAERPKGSFSTLEIQRTEQGDSAMYLCASLLSTGQGGEQYFGPGTRLTVT.

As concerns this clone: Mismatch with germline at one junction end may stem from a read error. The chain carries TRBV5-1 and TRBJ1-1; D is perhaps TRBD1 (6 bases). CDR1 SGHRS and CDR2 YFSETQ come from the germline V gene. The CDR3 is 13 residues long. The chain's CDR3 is CASRDISNAEAFF. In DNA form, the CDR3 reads TGCGCCAGCCGGGACATATCGAACGCTGAAGCTTTCTTT.

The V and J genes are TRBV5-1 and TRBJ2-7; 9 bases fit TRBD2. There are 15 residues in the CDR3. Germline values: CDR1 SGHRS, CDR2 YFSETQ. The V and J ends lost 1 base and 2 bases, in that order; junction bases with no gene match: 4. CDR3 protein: CASSLLSGGPYEQYF. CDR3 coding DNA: TGCGCCAGCAGCTTGCTTAGCGGGGGACCCTACGAGCAGTACTTC.

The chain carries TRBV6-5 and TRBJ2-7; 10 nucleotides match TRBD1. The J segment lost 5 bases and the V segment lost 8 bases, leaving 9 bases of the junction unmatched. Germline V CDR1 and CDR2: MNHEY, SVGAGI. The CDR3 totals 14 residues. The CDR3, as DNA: TGTGCCAGCCATCCAGGGACAGGGGAACACGAGCAGTACTTC. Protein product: CASHPGTGEHEQYF.

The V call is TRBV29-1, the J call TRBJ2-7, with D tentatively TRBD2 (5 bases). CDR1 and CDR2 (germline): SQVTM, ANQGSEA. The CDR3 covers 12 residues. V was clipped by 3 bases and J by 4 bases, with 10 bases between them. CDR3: CSVEVGKYEQYF. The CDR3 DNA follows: TGCAGCGTTGAGGTCGGGAAATACGAGCAGTACTTC.

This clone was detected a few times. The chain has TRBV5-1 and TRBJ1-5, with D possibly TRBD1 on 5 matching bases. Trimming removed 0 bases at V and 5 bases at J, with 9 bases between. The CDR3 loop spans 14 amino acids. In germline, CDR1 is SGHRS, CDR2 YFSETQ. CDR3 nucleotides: TGCGCCAGCAGCTTGGCCGGGGGAGATCAGCCCCAGCATTTT. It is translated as CASSLAGGDQPQHF.

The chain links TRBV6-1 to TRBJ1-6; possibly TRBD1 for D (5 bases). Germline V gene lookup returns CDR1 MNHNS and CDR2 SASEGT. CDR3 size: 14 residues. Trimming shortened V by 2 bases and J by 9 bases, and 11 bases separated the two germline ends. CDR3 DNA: TGTGCCAGCAGTGAACAGGGTGCGGGTTCACCCCTCCACTTT. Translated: CASSEQGAGSPLHF.

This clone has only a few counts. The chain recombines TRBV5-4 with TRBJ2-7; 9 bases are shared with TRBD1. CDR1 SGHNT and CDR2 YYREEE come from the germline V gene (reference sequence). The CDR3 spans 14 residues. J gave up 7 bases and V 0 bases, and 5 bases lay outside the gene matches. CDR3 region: CASSLGGTGKEQYF. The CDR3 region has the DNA TGTGCCAGCAGCTTGGGAGGGACAGGGAAGGAGCAGTACTTC.

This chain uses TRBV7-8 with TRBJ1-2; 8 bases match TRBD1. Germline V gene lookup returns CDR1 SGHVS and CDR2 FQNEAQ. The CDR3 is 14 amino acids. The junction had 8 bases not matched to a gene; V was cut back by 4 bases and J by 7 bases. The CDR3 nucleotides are TGTGCCAGCAGCTCGCCCACAGGGGGGTCTGGCTACACCTTC. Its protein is CASSSPTGGSGYTF.